The entry below describes one T cell receptor beta chain. Its specificity is not known. In germline, CDR1 is SGHRS, CDR2 YFSETQ. The ends were cut back, 0 bases at V and 5 bases at J, with 17 bases in the middle. The CDR3 is 16 residues long. This sample was included in a study of T cell responses to AZD1222 COVID-19 vaccine. Generated by immunoSEQ multiplex PCR, the TCRdb table keeps only in-frame clones and is missing some. The table includes 160,000 or so clones, around 87% detected once. Study-level findings and limits: Variant regions that are unmutated are reportedly the target of nearly half of spike-specific TCRs. Donors, mostly white British, included more females; clonal diversity was possibly underestimated.

Doses given second, at about 4 or about 12 weeks, were pooled. The sequence was collected from an adult who received the AZD1222 COVID-19 vaccine. The chain recombines TRBV5-1 with TRBJ1-1, with D perhaps matching TRBD1 (5 bases). The sequencing used peripheral blood, collected 28 days after the second AZD1222 dose. The CDR3 DNA reads TGCGCCAGCAGCTTGGGTACCTCCCTCGGGGCAACTGAAGCTTTCTTT. Its translation is CASSLGTSLGATEAFF. The full variable domain, completed using reference TRBV5-1 and TRBJ1-1, is KAGVTQTPRYLIKTRGQQVTLSCSPISGHRSVSWYQQTPGQGLQFLFEYFSETQRNKGNFPGRFSGRQFSNSRSEMNVSTLELGDSALYLCASSLGTSLGATEAFFGQGTRLTVV.